Listed below are T cell receptor beta chains from one sample, sequenced in a study of cytomegalovirus exposure and HLA in healthy donors. The method was immunoSEQ multiplex PCR; TCRdb's version includes in-frame clones alone and lacks a portion of them. The table has about 110,000 clones, approximately 82% seen once. Material: PBMCs. The receptors shown here come from a man younger than 40 in good health and CMV-seropositive. Each CDR3 is given with its conserved first and last residue. The order of the fields is J gene, V gene, CDR3 protein.

TRBJ2-5	TRBV25-1	CASSPPRETQYF
TRBJ2-5	TRBV6-1	CASSNRGETQYF
TRBJ2-5	TRBV7-8	CASSCDRAQETQYF
-	TRBV10-3	CASNEGDMSYEQYF
TRBJ2-5	TRBV7-2	CASRLRTSGGPNQETQYF
TRBJ1-2	TRBV28	CASSLTDRVSGYTF
TRBJ1-2	TRBV27	CASSHGGGYGYTF
TRBJ2-3	TRBV5-4	CASSLGGTVAGGTDTQYF
TRBJ2-3	TRBV6-1	CASSAGTSDPTDTQYF
TRBJ1-4	TRBV4-3	CASSQDLAQNEKLFF
TRBJ1-6	TRBV2	CATRTATVSPLHF
TRBJ2-7	TRBV27	CASSYGTEDEQYF
TRBJ1-2	TRBV5-1	CASSDAEGAPSPYGGYTF
TRBJ2-5	TRBV9	CASSVGLPPETQYF
TRBJ2-7	TRBV5-1	CASRWDRAYPGEQYF
TRBJ2-1	TRBV7-2	CASSLDREGYNEQFF
TRBJ2-5	TRBV5-1	CASSLGTSGGPYQETQYF
TRBJ2-7	TRBV5-1	CASSPSGGGEQYF
TRBJ2-6	TRBV5-6	CASTVRSGANVLTF
TRBJ1-2	TRBV6-1	CASSFNRDDGYTF
TRBJ1-3	TRBV7-2	CASSRGQGWSGNTIYF
TRBJ2-5	TRBV7-3	CASSSNGVQEQYF
TRBJ2-2	TRBV14	CASSYRGLYSSGELFF
TRBJ2-5	TRBV27	CASSPWPGERETQYF
TRBJ2-5	TRBV29-1	CSVLSRETQYF
TRBJ2-7	TRBV5-4	CASSLRRHSSYEQYF
TRBJ1-2	TRBV5-6	CASSPAGAYGYTF
TRBJ1-6	TRBV6-5	CACRGGAGDSALHF
TRBJ2-3	TRBV11-2	CASSLEYRGDPDTQYF
TRBJ1-6	TRBV28	CASRDRGNSPLHF
TRBJ1-4	TRBV6-5	CASRSDMQLEKLFF
TRBJ2-3	TRBV7-8	CASSSPGGTSGSLGTDTQYF
TRBJ2-5	TRBV28	CASSFGRGIGETQYF
TRBJ1-4	TRBV7-2	CASSSGTAEKLFF
TRBJ1-2	TRBV28	CASTPRTGSYTF
TRBJ2-7	TRBV5-5	CASSLGTAKSSYEQYF
TRBJ1-1	TRBV19	CASSSSRGQALNTEAFF
TRBJ2-5	TRBV11-2	CASSLGGLNQETQYF
TRBJ2-2	TRBV19	CASSIVGGFGMDGELFF
TRBJ2-1	TRBV27	CASTVGQGAFNEQFF
TRBJ1-5	TRBV10-2	CASKGSSGQPQHF
TRBJ2-5	TRBV28	CASSNRVETQYF
TRBJ1-1	TRBV5-1	CASRALGANTEAFF
TRBJ2-3	TRBV27	CASSGGAVDTQYF
TRBJ2-5	TRBV7-2	CASTPGGTSGQETQYF
TRBJ1-1	TRBV7-2	CASSQRQGGTEAFF
TRBJ2-3	TRBV10-3	CAISAPPGLALDTQYF
TRBJ1-1	TRBV18	CASSLWTEMATEAFF
TRBJ2-1	TRBV10-3	CAISEPWTSGGEQFF
TRBJ1-2	TRBV4-3	CASSQELGVAYGYTF
TRBJ2-5	TRBV5-1	CASSPVGAGFQETQYF